The clone carrying this TCR beta chain has at least ten counts. The CDR3 extends over 17 amino acids. The V end was cut by 9 bases, the J end by 0 bases, with 20 bases between. Germline CDR1 and CDR2: MNHNS and SASEGT. Arm-PCR with iRepertoire HTBI primers amplified the CDR3 regions for these TCR beta libraries. From the multiplex PCR reads, TCRdb called clonotypes with MiXCR, one entry per CDR3 protein. The table includes around 500,000 distinct CDR3 sequences, roughly 16% detected once. This entry belongs to a study of regulatory T cells in long-lasting Graves disease. Stated time point: newly diagnosed GD, antithyroid drugs for less than 3 months. Generation of the TCR library employed RNA extracted from PBMCs. Tubes containing EDTA received roughly 10 milliliters of drawn peripheral blood. The data were also submitted as part of a second study, on T cells in Graves' hyperthyroidism and ophthalmopathy. This second study notes: The diagnostic basis comprised clinical symptoms, serum thyroxine and TRAb, thyroid ultrasound and orbital computed tomography. The HTBI primer set drove a first-round RT-PCR of the TCR CDR3. Most thyroid clonotypes that were expanded above 0.001 also turned up in blood.

Sequencing was performed on peripheral blood mononuclear cells (PBMCs), taken at new diagnosis, from a patient treated with antithyroid drugs. This sequence joins TRBV6-1 and TRBJ2-2, with D tentatively TRBD1 (6 bases). The source is a woman in her forties or fifties with Graves disease. The DNA of the CDR3 is TGTGCCAGTGGGCAGACCTGGGACAACTCGAACACCGGGGAGCTGTTTTTT. Translated: CASGQTWDNSNTGELFF.